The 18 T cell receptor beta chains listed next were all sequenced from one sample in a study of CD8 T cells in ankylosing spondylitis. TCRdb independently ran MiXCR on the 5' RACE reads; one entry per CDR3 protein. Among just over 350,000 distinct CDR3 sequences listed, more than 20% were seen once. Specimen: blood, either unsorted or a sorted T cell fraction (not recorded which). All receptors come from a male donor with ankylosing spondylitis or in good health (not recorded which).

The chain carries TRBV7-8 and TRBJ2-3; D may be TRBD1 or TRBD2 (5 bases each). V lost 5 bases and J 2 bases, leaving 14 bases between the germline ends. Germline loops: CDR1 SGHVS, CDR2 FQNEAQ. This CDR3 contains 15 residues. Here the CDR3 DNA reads TGTGCCAGCAGCCTACGGGGCGGCCCCACAGATACGCAGTATTTT. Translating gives CASSLRGGPTDTQYF.

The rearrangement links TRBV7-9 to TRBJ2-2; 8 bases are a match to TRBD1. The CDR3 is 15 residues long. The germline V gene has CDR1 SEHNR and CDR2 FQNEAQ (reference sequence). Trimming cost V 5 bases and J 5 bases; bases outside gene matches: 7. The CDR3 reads CASSPLTGATGELFF. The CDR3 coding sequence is TGTGCCAGCAGCCCTCTGACAGGGGCTACCGGGGAGCTGTTTTTT. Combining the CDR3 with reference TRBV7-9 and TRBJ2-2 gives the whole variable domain DTGVSQNPRHKITKRGQNVTFRCDPISEHNRLYWYRQTLGQGPEFLTYFQNEAQLEKSRLLSDRFSAERPKGSFSTLEIQRTEQGDSAMYLCASSPLTGATGELFFGEGSRLTVL.

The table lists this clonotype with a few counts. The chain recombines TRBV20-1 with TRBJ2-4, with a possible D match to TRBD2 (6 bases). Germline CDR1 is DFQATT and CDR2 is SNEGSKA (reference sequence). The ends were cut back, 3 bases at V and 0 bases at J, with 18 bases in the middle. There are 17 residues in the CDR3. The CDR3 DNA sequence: TGCAGTGCTAGTGAATCCGGGAGAAAACTAGCCAAAAACATTCAGTACTTC. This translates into CSASESGRKLAKNIQYF.

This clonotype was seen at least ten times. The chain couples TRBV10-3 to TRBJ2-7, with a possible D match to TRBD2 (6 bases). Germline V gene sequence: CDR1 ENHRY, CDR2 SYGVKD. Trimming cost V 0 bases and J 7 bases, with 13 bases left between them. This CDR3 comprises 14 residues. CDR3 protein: CAISESAQAGEQYF. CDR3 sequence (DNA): TGTGCCATCAGTGAGTCCGCCCAGGCGGGAGAGCAGTACTTC.

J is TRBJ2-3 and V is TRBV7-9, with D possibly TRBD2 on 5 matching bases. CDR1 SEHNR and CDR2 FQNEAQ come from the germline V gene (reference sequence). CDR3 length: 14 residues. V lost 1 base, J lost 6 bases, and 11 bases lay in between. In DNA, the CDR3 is TGTGCCAGCAGCTTAGGAGGGATCGGGGATACGCAGTATTTT. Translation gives CASSLGGIGDTQYF.

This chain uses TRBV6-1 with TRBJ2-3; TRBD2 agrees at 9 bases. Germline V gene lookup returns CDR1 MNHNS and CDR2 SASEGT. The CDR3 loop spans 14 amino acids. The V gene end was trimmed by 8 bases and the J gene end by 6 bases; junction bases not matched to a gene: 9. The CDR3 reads CASRVRGGLDTQYF. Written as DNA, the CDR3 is TGTGCCAGCCGGGTGCGGGGGGGCCTGGATACGCAGTATTTT.

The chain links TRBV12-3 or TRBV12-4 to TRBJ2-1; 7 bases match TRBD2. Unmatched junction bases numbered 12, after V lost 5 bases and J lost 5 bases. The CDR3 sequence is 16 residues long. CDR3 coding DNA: TGTGCCAGCAGTCCCCGGCTGGGCGGGGGACACAATGAGCAGTTCTTC. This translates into CASSPRLGGGHNEQFF.

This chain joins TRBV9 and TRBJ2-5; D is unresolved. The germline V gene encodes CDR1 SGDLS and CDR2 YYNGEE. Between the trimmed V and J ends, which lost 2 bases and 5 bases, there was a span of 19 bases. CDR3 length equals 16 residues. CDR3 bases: TGTGCCAGCAGCGTTTCAAGCATATCTCTTCGGGAGACCCAGTACTTC. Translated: CASSVSSISLRETQYF.

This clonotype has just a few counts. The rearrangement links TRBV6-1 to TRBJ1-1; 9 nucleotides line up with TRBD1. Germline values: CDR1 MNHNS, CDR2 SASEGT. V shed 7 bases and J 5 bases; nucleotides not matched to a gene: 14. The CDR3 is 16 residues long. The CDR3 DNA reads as TGTGCCAGCATTCCCTGGGCACAGGGGGCCGAGACTGAAGCTTTCTTT. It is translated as CASIPWAQGAETEAFF.

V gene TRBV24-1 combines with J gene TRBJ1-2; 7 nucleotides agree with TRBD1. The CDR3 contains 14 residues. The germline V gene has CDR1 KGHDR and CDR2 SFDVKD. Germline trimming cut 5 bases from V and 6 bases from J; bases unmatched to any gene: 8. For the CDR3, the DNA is TGTGCCACCAGTGCCGCGGACAGGCGGGATGGCTACACCTTC. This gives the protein CATSAADRRDGYTF.

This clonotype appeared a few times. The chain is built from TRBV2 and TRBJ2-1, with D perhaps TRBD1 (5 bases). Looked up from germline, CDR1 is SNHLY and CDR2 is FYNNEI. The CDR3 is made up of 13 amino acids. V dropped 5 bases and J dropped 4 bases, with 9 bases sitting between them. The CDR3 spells CASSRQIYNEQFF. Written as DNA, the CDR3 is TGTGCCAGCAGTCGACAGATTTACAATGAGCAGTTCTTC.

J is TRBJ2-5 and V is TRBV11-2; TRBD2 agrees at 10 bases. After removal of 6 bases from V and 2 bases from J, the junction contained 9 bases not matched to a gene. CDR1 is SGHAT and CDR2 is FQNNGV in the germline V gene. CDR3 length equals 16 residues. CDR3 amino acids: CASSLGLAALQETQYF. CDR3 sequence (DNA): TGTGCCAGCAGTCTCGGACTAGCGGCCTTACAAGAGACCCAGTACTTC.

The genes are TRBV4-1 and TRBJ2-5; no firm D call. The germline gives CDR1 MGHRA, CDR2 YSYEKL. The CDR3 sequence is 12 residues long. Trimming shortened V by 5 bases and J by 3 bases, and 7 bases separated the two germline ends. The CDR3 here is CASSFPEETQYF. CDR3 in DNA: TGCGCCAGCAGCTTCCCAGAAGAGACCCAGTACTTC.

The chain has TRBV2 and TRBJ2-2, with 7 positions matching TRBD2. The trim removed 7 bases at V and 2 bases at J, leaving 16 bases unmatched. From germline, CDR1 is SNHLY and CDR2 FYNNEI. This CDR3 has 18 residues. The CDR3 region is CASTSWTRSVGNTGELFF. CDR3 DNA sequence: TGTGCCAGCACCTCCTGGACTAGGTCGGTCGGCAACACCGGGGAGCTGTTTTTT. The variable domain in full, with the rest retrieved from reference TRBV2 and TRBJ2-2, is EPEVTQTPSHQVTQMGQEVILRCVPISNHLYFYWYRQILGQKVEFLVSFYNNEISEKSEIFDDQFSVERPDGSNFTLKIRSTKLEDSAMYFCASTSWTRSVGNTGELFFGEGSRLTVL.

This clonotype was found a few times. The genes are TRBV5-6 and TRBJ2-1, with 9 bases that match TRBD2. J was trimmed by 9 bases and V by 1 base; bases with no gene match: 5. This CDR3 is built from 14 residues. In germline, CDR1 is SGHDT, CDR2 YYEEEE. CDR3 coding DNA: TGTGCCAGCAGCTTGAGGTCGCGGGGGGGTGAGCAGTTCTTC. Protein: CASSLRSRGGEQFF.

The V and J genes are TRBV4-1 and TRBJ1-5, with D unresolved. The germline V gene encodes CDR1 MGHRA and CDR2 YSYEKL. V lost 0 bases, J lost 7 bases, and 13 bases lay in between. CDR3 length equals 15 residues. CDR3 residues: CASSQDRTPQQPQHF. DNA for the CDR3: TGCGCCAGCAGCCAAGATCGGACCCCACAACAGCCCCAGCATTTT.

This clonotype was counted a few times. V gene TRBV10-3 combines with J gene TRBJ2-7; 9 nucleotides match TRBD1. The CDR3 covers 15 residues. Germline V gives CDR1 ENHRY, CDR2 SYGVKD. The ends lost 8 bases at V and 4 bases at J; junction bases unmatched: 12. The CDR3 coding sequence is TGTGCCATCTTGTCAGTGGGACAGGGCTCATACGAGCAGTACTTC. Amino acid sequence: CAILSVGQGSYEQYF.

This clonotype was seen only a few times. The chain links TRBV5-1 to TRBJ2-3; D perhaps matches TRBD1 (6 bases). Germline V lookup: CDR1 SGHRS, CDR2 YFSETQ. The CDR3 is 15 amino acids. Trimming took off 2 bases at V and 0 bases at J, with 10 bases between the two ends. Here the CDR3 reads CASSFTGSSTDTQYF. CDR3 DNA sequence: TGCGCCAGCAGCTTTACAGGGTCTAGCACAGATACGCAGTATTTT.